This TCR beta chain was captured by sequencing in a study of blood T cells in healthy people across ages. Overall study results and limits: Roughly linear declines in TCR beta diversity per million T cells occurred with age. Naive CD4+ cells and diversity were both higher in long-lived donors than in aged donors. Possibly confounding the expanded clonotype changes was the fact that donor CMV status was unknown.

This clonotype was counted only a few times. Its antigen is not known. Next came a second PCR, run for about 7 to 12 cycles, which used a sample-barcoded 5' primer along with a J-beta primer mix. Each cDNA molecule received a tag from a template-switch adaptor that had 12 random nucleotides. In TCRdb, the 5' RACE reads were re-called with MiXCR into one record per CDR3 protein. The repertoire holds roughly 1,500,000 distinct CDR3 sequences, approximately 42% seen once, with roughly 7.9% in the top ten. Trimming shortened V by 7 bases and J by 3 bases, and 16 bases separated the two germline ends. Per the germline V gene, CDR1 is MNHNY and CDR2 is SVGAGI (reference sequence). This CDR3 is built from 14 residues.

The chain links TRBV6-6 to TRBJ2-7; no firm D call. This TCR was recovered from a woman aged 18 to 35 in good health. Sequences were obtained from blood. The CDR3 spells CASKGSVLLYEQYF. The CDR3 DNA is TGTGCCAGCAAAGGGTCTGTCCTCCTCTACGAGCAGTACTTC.